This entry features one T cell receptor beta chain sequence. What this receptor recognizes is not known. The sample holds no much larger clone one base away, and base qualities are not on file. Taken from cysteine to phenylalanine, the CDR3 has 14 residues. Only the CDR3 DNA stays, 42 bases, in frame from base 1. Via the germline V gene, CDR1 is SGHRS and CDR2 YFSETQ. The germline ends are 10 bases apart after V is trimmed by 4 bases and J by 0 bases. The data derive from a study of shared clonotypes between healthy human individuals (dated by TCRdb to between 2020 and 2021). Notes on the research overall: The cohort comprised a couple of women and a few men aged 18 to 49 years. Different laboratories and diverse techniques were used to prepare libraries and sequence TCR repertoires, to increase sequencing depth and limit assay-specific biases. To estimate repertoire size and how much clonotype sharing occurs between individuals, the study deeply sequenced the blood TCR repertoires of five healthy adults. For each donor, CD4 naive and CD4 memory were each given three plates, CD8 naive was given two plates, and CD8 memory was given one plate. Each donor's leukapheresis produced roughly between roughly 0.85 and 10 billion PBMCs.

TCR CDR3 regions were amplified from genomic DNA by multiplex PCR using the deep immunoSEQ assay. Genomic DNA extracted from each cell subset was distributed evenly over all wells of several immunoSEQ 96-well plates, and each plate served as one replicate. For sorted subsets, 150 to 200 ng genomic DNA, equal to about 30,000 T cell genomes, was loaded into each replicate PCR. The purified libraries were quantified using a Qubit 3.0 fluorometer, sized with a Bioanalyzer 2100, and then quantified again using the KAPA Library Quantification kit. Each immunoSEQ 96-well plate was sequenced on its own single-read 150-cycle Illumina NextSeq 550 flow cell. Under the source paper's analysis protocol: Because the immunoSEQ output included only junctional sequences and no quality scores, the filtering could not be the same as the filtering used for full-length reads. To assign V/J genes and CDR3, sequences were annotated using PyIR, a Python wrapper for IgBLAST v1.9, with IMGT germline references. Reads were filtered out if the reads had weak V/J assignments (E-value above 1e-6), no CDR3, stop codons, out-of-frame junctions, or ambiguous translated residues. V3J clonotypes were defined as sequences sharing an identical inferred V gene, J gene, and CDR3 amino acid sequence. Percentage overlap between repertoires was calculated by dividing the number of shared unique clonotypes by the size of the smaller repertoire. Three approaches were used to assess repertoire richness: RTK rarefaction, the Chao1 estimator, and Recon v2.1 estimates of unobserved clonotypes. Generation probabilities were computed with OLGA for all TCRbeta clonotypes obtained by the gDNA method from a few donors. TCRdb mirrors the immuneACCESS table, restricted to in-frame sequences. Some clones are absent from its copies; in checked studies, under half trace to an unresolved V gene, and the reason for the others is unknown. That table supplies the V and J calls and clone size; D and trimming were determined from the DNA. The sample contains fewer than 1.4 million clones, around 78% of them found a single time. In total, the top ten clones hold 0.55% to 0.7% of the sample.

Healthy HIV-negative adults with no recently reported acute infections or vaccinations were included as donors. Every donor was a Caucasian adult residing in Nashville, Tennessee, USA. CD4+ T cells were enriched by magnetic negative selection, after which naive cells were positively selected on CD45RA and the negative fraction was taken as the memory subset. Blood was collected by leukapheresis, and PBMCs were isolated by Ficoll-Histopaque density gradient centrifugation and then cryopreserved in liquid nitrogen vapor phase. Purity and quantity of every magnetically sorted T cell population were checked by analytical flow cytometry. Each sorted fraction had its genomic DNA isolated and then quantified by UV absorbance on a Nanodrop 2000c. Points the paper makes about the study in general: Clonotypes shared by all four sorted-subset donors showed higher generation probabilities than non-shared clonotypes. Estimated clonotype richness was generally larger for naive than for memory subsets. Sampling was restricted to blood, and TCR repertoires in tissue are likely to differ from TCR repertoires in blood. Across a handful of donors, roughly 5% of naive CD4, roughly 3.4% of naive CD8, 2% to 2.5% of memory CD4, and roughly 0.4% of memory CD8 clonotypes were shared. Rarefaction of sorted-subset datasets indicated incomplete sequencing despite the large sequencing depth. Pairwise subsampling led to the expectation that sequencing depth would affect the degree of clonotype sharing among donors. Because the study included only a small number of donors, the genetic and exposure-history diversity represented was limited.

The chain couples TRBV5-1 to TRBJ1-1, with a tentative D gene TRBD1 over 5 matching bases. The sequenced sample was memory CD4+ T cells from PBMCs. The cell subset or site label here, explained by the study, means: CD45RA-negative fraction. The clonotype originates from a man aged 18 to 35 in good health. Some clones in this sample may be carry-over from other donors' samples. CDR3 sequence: CASSKGPVNTEAFF. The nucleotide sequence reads TGCGCCAGCAGCAAGGGACCAGTGAACACTGAAGCTTTCTTT.